The T cell receptor (beta chain) under discussion was sequenced for a study of T cells in Graves' hyperthyroidism and ophthalmopathy. From germline, CDR1 is SGHVS and CDR2 FNYEAQ. This CDR3 comprises 16 residues. A remark on this clonotype: One base away lies a much larger clone, so this may be a sequencing read error.

TCR beta CDR3 sequences were amplified from RNA transcripts. The TCR CDR3 was amplified in a first-round RT-PCR using the HTBI primer set. TCRdb independently ran MiXCR on the multiplex PCR reads; one entry per CDR3 protein. The data contain 660,000 or so distinct CDR3 sequences, 40% to 55% of them singletons. V gene TRBV7-6 combines with J gene TRBJ2-7; D is perhaps TRBD2 (6 bases). This receptor was obtained from an adult man with Graves' disease, either hyperthyroidism or ophthalmopathy (not recorded which). The sequencing sample was made of peripheral blood or thyroid tissue (not recorded which). The CDR3 sequence is CANSSGFGLSDYEQYF. CDR3 nucleotides: TGTGCCAACAGCTCCGGCTTTGGACTATCTGACTACGAGCAGTACTTC.